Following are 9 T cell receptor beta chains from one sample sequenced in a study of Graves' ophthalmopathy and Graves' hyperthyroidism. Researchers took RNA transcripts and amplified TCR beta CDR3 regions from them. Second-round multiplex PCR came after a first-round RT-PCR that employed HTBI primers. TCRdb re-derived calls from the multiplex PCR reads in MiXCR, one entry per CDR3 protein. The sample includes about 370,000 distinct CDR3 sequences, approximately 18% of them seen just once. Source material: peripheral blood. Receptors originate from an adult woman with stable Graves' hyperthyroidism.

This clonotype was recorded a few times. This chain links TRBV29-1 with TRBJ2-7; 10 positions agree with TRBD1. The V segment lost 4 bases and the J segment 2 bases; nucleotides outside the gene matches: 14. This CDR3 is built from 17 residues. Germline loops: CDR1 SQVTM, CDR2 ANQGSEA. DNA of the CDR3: TGCAGCGTTGCCGCGACTTTAGGGACAGGGGAAACCTACGAGCAGTACTTC. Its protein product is CSVAATLGTGETYEQYF.

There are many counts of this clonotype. In DNA, the CDR3 is TGTGCCAGCAGCTCAAACTTCTACGAGCAGTACTTC. This codes for CASSSNFYEQYF. V and J are TRBV7-9 and TRBJ2-7, with D uncertain. The V end was cut by 4 bases, the J end by 3 bases, with 7 bases between. This CDR3 contains 12 residues. Germline-derived CDR1 and CDR2 are SEHNR and FQNEAQ (reference sequence).

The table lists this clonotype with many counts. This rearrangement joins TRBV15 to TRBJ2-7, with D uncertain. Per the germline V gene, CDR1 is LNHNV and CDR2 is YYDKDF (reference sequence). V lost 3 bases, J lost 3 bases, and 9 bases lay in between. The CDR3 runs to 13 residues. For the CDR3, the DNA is TGTGCCACCAGCAGCACTCCACGCTACGAGCAGTACTTC. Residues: CATSSTPRYEQYF.

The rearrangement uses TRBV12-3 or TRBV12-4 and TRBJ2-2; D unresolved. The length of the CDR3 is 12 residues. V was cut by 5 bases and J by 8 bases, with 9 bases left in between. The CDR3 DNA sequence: TGTGCCAGCAGTCCCGTCGGGGGGGAGCTGTTTTTT. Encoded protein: CASSPVGGELFF.

CDR3 sequence: CASSLGGRWEQYF. CDR3 bases: TGTGCCAGCAGTTTGGGGGGCCGGTGGGAGCAGTACTTC. The rearrangement uses TRBV12-3 or TRBV12-4 and TRBJ2-7; D could derive from TRBD1 or TRBD2 (6 bases each). The CDR3 sequence is 13 residues long. The V gene lost 3 bases and the J gene lost 7 bases, with 13 bases spanning the gap.

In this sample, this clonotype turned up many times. As DNA, the CDR3 is TGTGCCAGCAGTTACGATCGACAGGTTTATGGACCGCGAGCGAACACCGGGGAGCTGTTTTTT. This gives the protein CASSYDRQVYGPRANTGELFF. V gene TRBV6-2 or TRBV6-3 combines with J gene TRBJ2-2, with D maybe TRBD1 (6 bases). Germline CDR1 and CDR2: MNHEY and SVGEGT. Trimming took off 2 bases at V and 0 bases at J, with 25 bases between the two ends. The CDR3 covers 21 residues.

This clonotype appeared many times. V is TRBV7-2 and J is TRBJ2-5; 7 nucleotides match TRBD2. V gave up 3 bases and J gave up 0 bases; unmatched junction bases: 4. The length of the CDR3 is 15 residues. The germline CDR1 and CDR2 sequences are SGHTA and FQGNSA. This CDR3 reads CASSLRTSHQETQYF. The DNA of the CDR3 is TGTGCCAGCAGCTTGAGGACTAGTCACCAAGAGACCCAGTACTTC. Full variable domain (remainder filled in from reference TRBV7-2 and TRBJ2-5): GAGVSQSPSNKVTEKGKDVELRCDPISGHTALYWYRQSLGQGLEFLIYFQGNSAPDKSGLPSDRFSAERTGGSVSTLTIQRTQQEDSAVYLCASSLRTSHQETQYFGPGTRLLVL.

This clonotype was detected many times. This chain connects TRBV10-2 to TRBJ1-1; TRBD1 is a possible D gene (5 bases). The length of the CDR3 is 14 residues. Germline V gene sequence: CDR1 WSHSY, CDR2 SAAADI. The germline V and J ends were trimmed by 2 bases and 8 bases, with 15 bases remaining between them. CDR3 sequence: CASSEKGPRSEAFF. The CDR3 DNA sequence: TGCGCCAGCAGTGAGAAGGGGCCCCGTTCCGAAGCTTTCTTT.

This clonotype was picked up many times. CDR3 region: CASSYDRTGFYEQYF. CDR3 bases: TGTGCCAGCAGTTACGACCGGACAGGGTTCTACGAGCAGTACTTC. V and J are TRBV6-5 and TRBJ2-7; the match to TRBD1 covers 8 bases. Per the germline V gene, CDR1 is MNHEY and CDR2 is SVGAGI. V shed 2 bases and J 3 bases; nucleotides not matched to a gene: 6. The CDR3 is 15 amino acids.